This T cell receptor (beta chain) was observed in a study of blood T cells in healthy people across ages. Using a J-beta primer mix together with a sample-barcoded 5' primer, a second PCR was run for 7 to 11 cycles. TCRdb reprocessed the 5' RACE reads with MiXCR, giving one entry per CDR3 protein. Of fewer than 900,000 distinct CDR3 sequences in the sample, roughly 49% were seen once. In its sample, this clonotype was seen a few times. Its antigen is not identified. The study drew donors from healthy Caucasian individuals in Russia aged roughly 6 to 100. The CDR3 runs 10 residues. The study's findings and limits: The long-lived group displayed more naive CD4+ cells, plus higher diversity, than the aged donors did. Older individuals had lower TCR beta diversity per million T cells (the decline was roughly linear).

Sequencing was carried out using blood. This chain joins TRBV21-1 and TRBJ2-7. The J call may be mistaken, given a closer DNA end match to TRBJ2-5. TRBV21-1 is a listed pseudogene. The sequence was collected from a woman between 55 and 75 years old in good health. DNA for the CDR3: TGTGCCCCGTTCGTATGGACCCAGTACTTC. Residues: CAPFVWTQYF.